Here is one TCR beta chain with its context. These data come from a study of blood T cell repertoires in COVID-19. After removal of 8 bases from V and 4 bases from J, the junction contained 15 bases not matched to a gene. Germline V gene lookup returns CDR1 LNHDA and CDR2 SQIVND (reference sequence). CDR3 length: 16 amino acids. TCRdb keeps only in-frame clones here, not all; method: immunoSEQ multiplex PCR. The profile covers more than 85,000 clones, with over 70% appearing a single time and roughly 25% taken by the ten largest. The V and J genes are TRBV19 and TRBJ1-2, with 8 bases aligning to TRBD1. The clonotype originates from a man older than 75 with active or convalescent COVID-19. Source material: peripheral blood. The CDR3 protein is CASSPGTGRVRYGYTF. CDR3 sequence (DNA): TGTGCCAGTTCCCCCGGGACAGGACGGGTCCGCTATGGCTACACCTTC.